These 29 T cell receptor beta chains came from one sample sequenced in a study of cytomegalovirus exposure and HLA in healthy donors. PCR employed 60 Vbeta and 13 Jbeta primers. The protocol was immunoSEQ multiplex PCR, while the TCRdb copy is restricted to in-frame clones and leaves out a portion. The top ten hold about 1.6% of the sample, which has about 110,000 clones, 82% seen once. The sequencing sample was made of PBMCs. The receptors shown here come from a man over 45 in good health and CMV-seronegative.

The rearrangement uses TRBV4-3 and TRBJ1-5, with D maybe TRBD1 (5 bases). Germline V gene lookup returns CDR1 LGHNA and CDR2 YSLEER. V lost 2 bases and J lost 0, with 8 bases in between. The CDR3 runs 15 residues. Here the CDR3 reads CASSQSRASNQPQHF. Here the CDR3 DNA reads TGCGCCAGCAGCCAAAGCAGGGCTAGCAATCAGCCCCAGCATTTT.

This chain uses TRBV6-4 with TRBJ1-5; D perhaps matches TRBD1 (6 bases). This CDR3 comprises 16 residues. Germline assignment: CDR1 MRHNA and CDR2 SNTAGT. Trimming left V 5 bases short and J 0 bases short, with 14 bases between. The CDR3 bases are TGTGCCAGCAGTCCCACGGGGGGCAATAGCAATCAGCCCCAGCATTTT. It encodes CASSPTGGNSNQPQHF.

The rearrangement joins TRBV6-5 to TRBJ1-1; 9 bases match TRBD1. CDR1 MNHEY and CDR2 SVGAGI come from the germline V gene. Trimming took 3 bases from V and 6 from J; bases not matched to a gene: 5. CDR3 size: 14 residues. In DNA form, the CDR3 reads TGTGCCAGCAGTTATACAGGGGGCGTCTCTGAAGCTTTCTTT. Residues: CASSYTGGVSEAFF.

This sequence joins TRBV30 and TRBJ1-5, with 8 bases lining up with TRBD1. The CDR3 has 14 residues. Per germline, CDR1 GTSNPN and CDR2 SVGIG (reference sequence). Trimming removed 0 bases from V and 4 bases from J; junction bases left unmatched: 2. The CDR3: CAWSVRDRNQPQHF. The CDR3 DNA is TGTGCCTGGAGTGTACGGGACAGGAATCAGCCCCAGCATTTT.

This chain uses TRBV6-1 with TRBJ2-3; tentative D call: TRBD2 (6 bases). This CDR3 region has 14 residues. Trimming left V 6 bases short and J 6 bases short, with 16 bases between. The germline gives CDR1 MNHNS, CDR2 SASEGT. The DNA for the CDR3 is TGTGCCAGCAGCGCAAGCGGGCCGAGGGATACGCAGTATTTT. It specifies CASSASGPRDTQYF.

The chain recombines TRBV5-1 with TRBJ1-4; D perhaps matches TRBD1 (5 bases). The V and J ends lost 5 bases and 2 bases respectively, with 7 bases between them. This CDR3 has 13 amino acids. Germline CDR1 is SGHRS and CDR2 is YFSETQ. The CDR3 nucleotides read TGCGCCAGCAGGACAGCCACTAATGAAAAACTGTTTTTT. Translation gives CASRTATNEKLFF. The full variable domain, with the rest looked up from reference TRBV5-1 and TRBJ1-4, is KAGVTQTPRYLIKTRGQQVTLSCSPISGHRSVSWYQQTPGQGLQFLFEYFSETQRNKGNFPGRFSGRQFSNSRSEMNVSTLELGDSALYLCASRTATNEKLFFGSGTQLSVL.

This sequence joins TRBV6-6 and TRBJ2-5; no firm D call. The CDR3 is 14 residues long. The V and J ends lost 6 bases and 1 base respectively, with 12 bases between them. Germline V gives CDR1 MNHNY, CDR2 SVGAGI (reference sequence). The CDR3 region is CASSPPGSQETQYF. The CDR3 region has the DNA TGTGCCAGCAGCCCACCCGGGTCCCAAGAGACCCAGTACTTC.

The chain links TRBV19 to TRBJ1-2; the match to TRBD1 covers 10 bases. This CDR3 has 15 amino acids. The germline gives CDR1 LNHDA, CDR2 SQIVND (reference sequence). V shed 2 bases, J shed 3 bases, and the junction held 3 bases outside the gene matches. This CDR3 is CASSISTGGHYGYTF. CDR3 sequence (DNA): TGTGCCAGTAGTATATCGACAGGGGGCCACTATGGCTACACCTTC.

This clone was detected only a few times. The rearrangement joins TRBV7-7 to TRBJ2-2, with a possible D match to TRBD1 (6 bases). The ends were cut back, 6 bases at V and 3 bases at J, with 11 bases in the middle. Germline CDR1 SSHAT, CDR2 FNYEAQ (reference sequence). CDR3 length: 14 residues. The CDR3 is CASRSNRDTGELFF. The CDR3 nucleotides read TGTGCCAGCAGATCAAACAGGGACACCGGGGAGCTGTTTTTT.

The rearrangement uses TRBV5-4 and TRBJ2-7, with TRBD1 matching 10 bases. The CDR3 is 16 residues long. V lost 4 bases, J lost 4 bases, and 11 bases stayed unmatched. The germline CDR1 and CDR2 sequences are SGHNT and YYREEE (reference sequence). CDR3: CASSRPGTGATYEQYF. In DNA form, the CDR3 reads TGTGCCAGCAGCCGCCCTGGGACAGGGGCGACTTACGAGCAGTACTTC.

The chain links TRBV10-2 to TRBJ1-2; 9 positions match TRBD1. This CDR3 has 14 amino acids. Germline CDR1 and CDR2: WSHSY and SAAADI. V was clipped by 7 bases and J by 7 bases; unmatched bases: 10. CDR3 protein: CASTNGQGITGYTF. The CDR3 DNA reads as TGCGCCAGCACCAACGGACAGGGGATTACTGGCTACACCTTC.

The rearrangement links TRBV6-1 to TRBJ1-3; D remains ambiguous. CDR1 is MNHNS and CDR2 is SASEGT in the germline V gene. V lost 7 bases and J 4 bases, leaving 11 bases between the germline ends. CDR3 size: 13 residues. CDR3 DNA sequence: TGTGCCAGCAACTGGGCCGGAGGAAACACCATATATTTT. Translating it yields CASNWAGGNTIYF.

The genes are TRBV5-1 and TRBJ1-1; D not resolved. The V end was cut by 0 bases, the J end by 2 bases, with 8 bases between. From germline, CDR1 is SGHRS and CDR2 YFSETQ. The CDR3 spans 14 residues. CDR3 nucleotides: TGCGCCAGCAGCTTGGTTCGCGATAACACTGAAGCTTTCTTT. Encoded protein: CASSLVRDNTEAFF.

V and J are TRBV2 and TRBJ1-3; tentative D call: TRBD1 (6 bases). This CDR3 contains 14 residues. With 5 bases removed from V and 4 bases from J, the gap between germline ends came to 12 bases. The V gene's germline CDR1 is SNHLY and CDR2 FYNNEI. The CDR3 DNA follows: TGTGCCAGCAGTCCACAGGGAATCGGAAACACCATATATTTT. Encoded protein: CASSPQGIGNTIYF. The full variable domain, completed using reference TRBV2 and TRBJ1-3, is EPEVTQTPSHQVTQMGQEVILRCVPISNHLYFYWYRQILGQKVEFLVSFYNNEISEKSEIFDDQFSVERPDGSNFTLKIRSTKLEDSAMYFCASSPQGIGNTIYFGEGSWLTVV.

V and J are TRBV5-5 and TRBJ1-1; 11 bases agree with TRBD1. The ends lost 4 bases at V and 9 bases at J; junction bases unmatched: 11. The CDR3 totals 15 residues. CDR1 SGHKS and CDR2 YYEKEE come from the germline V gene (reference sequence). The CDR3 loop reads CASSQTPGQGEQAFF. The CDR3 DNA follows: TGTGCCAGCAGCCAGACTCCGGGACAGGGGGAACAAGCTTTCTTT. Supplemented by reference TRBV5-5 and TRBJ1-1, the full variable domain reads DAGVTQSPTHLIKTRGQQVTLRCSPISGHKSVSWYQQVLGQGPQFIFQYYEKEERGRGNFPDRFSARQFPNYSSELNVNALLLGDSALYLCASSQTPGQGEQAFFGQGTRLTVV.

This chain uses TRBV10-2 with TRBJ1-1; 7 nucleotides agree with TRBD1. CDR1 is WSHSY and CDR2 is SAAADI in the germline V gene. There are 16 residues in the CDR3. J lost 3 bases, V lost 2 bases, and 9 bases had no gene match. The CDR3 coding sequence is TGCGCCAGCAGTGAGACAGGGGTCAGGTCGGACACTGAAGCTTTCTTT. Its translation: CASSETGVRSDTEAFF.

The chain links TRBV7-2 to TRBJ1-1; a possible D gene is TRBD1 (5 bases). The CDR3 runs 15 residues. CDR1 is SGHTA, CDR2 FQGNSA, per germline. Trimming removed 4 bases from V and 6 bases from J, with 18 bases in between. The CDR3 nucleotides are TGTGCCAGCAGCTCGATGGGACTGCGAGCGGCTGAAGCTTTCTTT. Encoded protein: CASSSMGLRAAEAFF.

The genes are TRBV27 and TRBJ1-2; the match to TRBD1 covers 7 bases. Unmatched junction bases numbered 6, after V lost 5 bases and J lost 3 bases. The CDR3 is made up of 14 amino acids. Germline V CDR1 and CDR2: MNHEY, SMNVEV (reference sequence). DNA of the CDR3: TGTGCCAGCAGTCAACGGGACAGTTACTATGGCTACACCTTC. Protein: CASSQRDSYYGYTF.

This clone was seen more than once but under ten times. The DNA of the CDR3 is TGCGCCAGCAGCCTAGAACGACGGCAGACCCAGTACTTC. Translating it yields CASSLERRQTQYF. The genes are TRBV5-1 and TRBJ2-5; no definite D call. Looked up from germline, CDR1 is SGHRS and CDR2 is YFSETQ. Trimming removed 4 bases at V and 6 bases at J, with 13 bases between. The CDR3 totals 13 residues.

The J gene is TRBJ2-7, the V gene TRBV7-2; the match to TRBD1 covers 8 bases. Germline V gene lookup returns CDR1 SGHTA and CDR2 FQGNSA. The CDR3 is 15 amino acids. After removal of 0 bases from V and 5 bases from J, the junction contained 6 bases not matched to a gene. This chain's CDR3 is CASSLAGQGRNEQYF. The CDR3 DNA reads as TGTGCCAGCAGCTTAGCCGGACAGGGTAGGAACGAGCAGTACTTC.

The rearrangement joins TRBV9 to TRBJ2-5; 7 nucleotides match TRBD2. Looked up from germline, CDR1 is SGDLS and CDR2 is YYNGEE. This CDR3 has 14 amino acids. J was trimmed by 3 bases and V by 4 bases; bases with no gene match: 6. The DNA for the CDR3 is TGTGCCAGCAGCCCAGGTGGGAGGGAAGAGACCCAGTACTTC. It is translated as CASSPGGREETQYF.

The chain is built from TRBV30 and TRBJ2-1, with TRBD2 matching 10 bases. Germline trimming cut 0 bases from V and 11 bases from J; bases unmatched to any gene: 4. Germline V gives CDR1 GTSNPN, CDR2 SVGIG (reference sequence). The CDR3 runs 13 residues. The CDR3 DNA reads TGTGCCTGGAGTGTACAGCGGGGGGGCCAGCAGTTCTTC. It yields the protein CAWSVQRGGQQFF.

V is TRBV5-1 and J is TRBJ2-7; D is unresolved. The CDR3 length is 14 residues. Per germline, CDR1 SGHRS and CDR2 YFSETQ. The ends were cut back, 0 bases at V and 4 bases at J, with 11 bases in the middle. CDR3 protein: CASSLGAGTYEQYF. In DNA form, the CDR3 reads TGCGCCAGCAGCTTGGGGGCAGGTACTTACGAGCAGTACTTC.

This clone was counted once. The rearrangement links TRBV18 to TRBJ1-6; maybe TRBD1 (6 bases). The CDR3 is made up of 14 amino acids. Trimming took off 3 bases at V and 8 bases at J, with 11 bases between the two ends. CDR1 is KGHSH and CDR2 is LQKENI in the germline V gene. CDR3 sequence (DNA): TGTGCCAGCTCACCGGACAGTGGGTATTCACCCCTCCACTTT. It codes for CASSPDSGYSPLHF.

The chain is built from TRBV20-1 and TRBJ2-1; 7 bases fit TRBD2. CDR1 is DFQATT, CDR2 SNEGSKA, per germline (reference sequence). The trim removed 5 bases at V and 8 bases at J, leaving 3 bases unmatched. This CDR3 comprises 11 residues. The CDR3 DNA sequence: TGCAGTGCTGCGGGGGTTGATGAGCAGTTCTTC. This sequence encodes CSAAGVDEQFF.

This chain's CDR3 is CSVEAGQGAGELFF. The CDR3 DNA sequence: TGCAGCGTTGAAGCAGGACAGGGGGCCGGGGAGCTGTTTTTT. The chain employs TRBV29-1 and TRBJ2-2; TRBD1 agrees at 10 bases. After removal of 1 base from V and 6 bases from J, the junction contained 2 bases not matched to a gene. CDR1 SQVTM and CDR2 ANQGSEA come from the germline V gene. There are 14 residues in the CDR3.

CDR3 coding DNA: TGTGCCAGCAGGCGTGACAGAAATTCACCCCTCCACTTT. Protein: CASRRDRNSPLHF. V usage is TRBV28 and J usage is TRBJ1-6; tentatively, D is TRBD1 (5 bases). V lost 6 bases and J lost 7, with 10 bases in between. Germline CDR1 reads MDHEN; CDR2 reads SYDVKM. This CDR3 is built from 13 residues. Looking up the rest from reference TRBV28 and TRBJ1-6 gives the full variable domain: DVKVTQSSRYLVKRTGEKVFLECVQDMDHENMFWYRQDPGLGLRLIYFSYDVKMKEKGDIPEGYSVSREKKERFSLILESASTNQTSMYLCASRRDRNSPLHFGNGTRLTVT.

The chain employs TRBV19 and TRBJ1-5; perhaps TRBD1 as D (5 bases). Germline CDR1 LNHDA, CDR2 SQIVND (reference sequence). V was trimmed by 4 bases and J by 5 bases, leaving 18 bases between them. The CDR3 totals 16 residues. CDR3 region: CASSTKPGREDQPQHF. DNA of the CDR3: TGTGCCAGTAGTACTAAGCCGGGACGGGAGGATCAGCCCCAGCATTTT. Supplemented by reference TRBV19 and TRBJ1-5, the full variable domain reads DGGITQSPKYLFRKEGQNVTLSCEQNLNHDAMYWYRQDPGQGLRLIYYSQIVNDFQKGDIAEGYSVSREKKESFPLTVTSAQKNPTAFYLCASSTKPGREDQPQHFGDGTRLSIL.

The chain joins TRBV6-5 to TRBJ1-2; D perhaps matches TRBD1 (6 bases). There are 11 residues in the CDR3. The germline V gene encodes CDR1 MNHEY and CDR2 SVGAGI. V was cut by 5 bases and J by 8 bases, with 9 bases left in between. This chain's CDR3 is CASSTGRGYTF. The CDR3 bases are TGTGCCAGCAGTACAGGGCGCGGCTACACCTTC.